A selection of T cell receptor beta chains follows, all from one sample in a study of blood T cell repertoires in COVID-19. The table came from immunoSEQ multiplex PCR; TCRdb's copy has only in-frame clones and leaves some out. The repertoire holds 100,000 to 150,000 clones, with roughly four fifths as singletons. The sample taken for sequencing was peripheral blood. The receptors originated from a man aged 60-69 years with acute or convalescent COVID-19. The CDR3 runs from the conserved cysteine through the conserved F or W. Where a row states a size, it is once, few, many or the class of an expanded clone; other rows omit it.

. | TRBV3-1/TRBV3-2 | CASSQTGVATNEKLFF
. | TRBV4-1 | CASSHLGANVLTF
. | TRBV12-3/TRBV12-4 | CASSRQGLPEAFF
. | TRBV11-2 | CASSLARLGGEEQFF
. | TRBV5-1 | CASSLQGSEDYGYTF
. | TRBV2 | CASSQGWYNEQFF
few | TRBV2 | CASSRQGLADTQYF
. | TRBV9 | CASSVGQGDEQFF
. | TRBV30 | CAWSTWGRVGSPLHF
. | TRBV9 | CASSVGLEQFF
. | TRBV7-7 | CASSPTGDESQPQHF
. | TRBV5-1 | CASSRSTGDLLGTEAFF
. | TRBV30 | CAWSVRGRGAFNQPQHF
. | TRBV24-1 | CATSPGGAAGSYEQYF
. | TRBV6-5 | CASSYGGGSLIYGYTF
. | TRBV5-1 | CASSLTGGPYEQYF
few | TRBV7-6 | CASSLGTGGNEQYF
. | TRBV6-5 | CASKGGAFSPLHF
. | TRBV29-1 | CSVETGAVGNTIYF
once | TRBV30 | CAWSQGGADTQYF
. | TRBV5-8 | CASSPGTGNYNEKLFF
. | TRBV13 | CASSSDRVISTDTQYF
. | TRBV7-6 | CASSVRQAGQPQHF
. | TRBV20-1 | CSAVTLGQALF
. | TRBV19 | CASMPGESGEKLFF
. | TRBV27 | CASSLFTSGGQDGELFF
. | TRBV5-1 | CASSRSPQRGQISNEKLFF
once | TRBV7-6 | CASSQGQGGYEQYF
once | TRBV6-5 | CASSKSTGTGGEQYF
. | TRBV5-1 | CASTLREQGATFSTDTQYF
. | TRBV19 | CASSIQGYGYTF
. | TRBV30 | CAWSALQVTGELFF
few | TRBV29-1 | CSFTGYNEQFF
few | TRBV7-8 | CASSLVGQGAREQYF
. | TRBV30 | CAWSYQTEYGYTF
. | TRBV9 | CASSGGDRVYEQFF
. | TRBV3-1/TRBV3-2 | CASSQFTAGKQFF
. | TRBV3-1/TRBV3-2 | CASSQGTGSGYTF
. | TRBV5-6 | CASSFYGGEAFF
many | TRBV5-4 | CASSTGENSPLHF
. | TRBV3-1/TRBV3-2 | CASSSTSRSSYEQYF
. | TRBV7-9 | CASSSVSDTQYF
. | TRBV5-6 | CASSLAWAPSSYEQYF
few | TRBV5-6 | CASSASGAHYEQYF
few | TRBV3-1/TRBV3-2 | CASSLAGGHEQYF
. | TRBV10-1 | CASSEKLAVAGEQFF
. | TRBV6-5 | CASSSGGQYNQPQHF